One T cell receptor (beta chain) is described in this entry. Antigen: not known. The data were obtained in a study of somatic mutations in cytotoxic T cells in rheumatoid arthritis. General study points: Slight TRBV07 underrepresentation in rheumatoid arthritis patients went unadjusted for multiple comparisons. The top CD8+ clone topped 20% of CD8+ cells in about an eighth of the roughly 60 patients.

The CDR3 runs to 13 residues. Germline lookup yields CDR1 MNHEY and CDR2 SMNVEV (reference sequence). V shed 2 bases and J shed 3 bases, with 6 bases lying between them. Assay used: immunoSEQ multiplex PCR; TCRdb lists only in-frame clones, some missing. The sample records 15,000 or so clones, over 70% being singletons. After CD4+ and CD8+ cells were isolated by positive magnetic bead selection, their purity was checked by flow cytometry. This sequence originates from an adult with rheumatoid arthritis. The V call is TRBV27, the J call TRBJ2-3; the D gene is possibly TRBD2 (5 bases). Sequences were obtained from CD8+ T cells sorted from blood. The CDR3 sequence is CASSLGGTDTQYF. CDR3 nucleotides: TGTGCCAGCAGTTTAGGCGGGACAGATACGCAGTATTTT.